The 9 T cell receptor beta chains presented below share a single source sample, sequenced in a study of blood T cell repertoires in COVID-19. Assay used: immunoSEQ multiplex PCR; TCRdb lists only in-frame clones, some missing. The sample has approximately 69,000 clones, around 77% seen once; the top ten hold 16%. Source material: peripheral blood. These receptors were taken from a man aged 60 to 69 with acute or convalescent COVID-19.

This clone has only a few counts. The CDR3 loop reads CASSRLGRKDTEAFF. CDR3 nucleotides: TGTGCCAGCAGCCGCTTGGGGCGCAAGGACACTGAAGCTTTCTTT. The chain is built from TRBV5-6 and TRBJ1-1, with D possibly matching TRBD1 (5 bases). CDR1 is SGHDT and CDR2 is YYEEEE in the germline V gene. The V and J ends lost 4 bases and 3 bases respectively, with 16 bases between them. This CDR3 has 15 residues.

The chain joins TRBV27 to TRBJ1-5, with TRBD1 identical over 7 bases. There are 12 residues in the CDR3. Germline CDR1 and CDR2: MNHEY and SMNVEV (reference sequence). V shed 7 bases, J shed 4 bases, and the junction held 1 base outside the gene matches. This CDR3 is CASKQGNQPQHF. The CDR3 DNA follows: TGTGCCAGCAAACAGGGGAATCAGCCCCAGCATTTT.

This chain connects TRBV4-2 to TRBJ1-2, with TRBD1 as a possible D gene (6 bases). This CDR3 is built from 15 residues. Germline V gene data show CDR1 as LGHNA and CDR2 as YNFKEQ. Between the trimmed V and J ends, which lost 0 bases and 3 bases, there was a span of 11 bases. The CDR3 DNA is TGTGCCAGCAGCCAAGACAGGGGCTCAGACTATGGCTACACCTTC. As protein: CASSQDRGSDYGYTF.

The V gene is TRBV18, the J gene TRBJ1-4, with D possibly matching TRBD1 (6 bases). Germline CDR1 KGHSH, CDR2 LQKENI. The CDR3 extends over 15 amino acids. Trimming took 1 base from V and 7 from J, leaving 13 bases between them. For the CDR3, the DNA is TGTGCCAGCTCACCACAGGACAGTCGGGGTGAAAAACTGTTTTTT. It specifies CASSPQDSRGEKLFF.

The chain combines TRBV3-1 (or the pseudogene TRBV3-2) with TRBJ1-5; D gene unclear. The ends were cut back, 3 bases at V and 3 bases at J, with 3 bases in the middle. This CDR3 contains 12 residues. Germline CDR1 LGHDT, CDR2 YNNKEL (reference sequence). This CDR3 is CASSHLNQPQHF. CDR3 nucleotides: TGTGCCAGCAGCCATCTCAATCAGCCCCAGCATTTT.

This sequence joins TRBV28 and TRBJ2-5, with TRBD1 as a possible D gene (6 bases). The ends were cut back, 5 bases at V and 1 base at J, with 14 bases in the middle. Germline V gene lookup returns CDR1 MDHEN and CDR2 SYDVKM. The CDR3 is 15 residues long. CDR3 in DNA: TGTGCCAGCAGTGTGCAGGGGACGGGCCAAGAGACCCAGTACTTC. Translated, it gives CASSVQGTGQETQYF. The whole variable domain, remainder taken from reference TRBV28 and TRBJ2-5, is DVKVTQSSRYLVKRTGEKVFLECVQDMDHENMFWYRQDPGLGLRLIYFSYDVKMKEKGDIPEGYSVSREKKERFSLILESASTNQTSMYLCASSVQGTGQETQYFGPGTRLLVL.

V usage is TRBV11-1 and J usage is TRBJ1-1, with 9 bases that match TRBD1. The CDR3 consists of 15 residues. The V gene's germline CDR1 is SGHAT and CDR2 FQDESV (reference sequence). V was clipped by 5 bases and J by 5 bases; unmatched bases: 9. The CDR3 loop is CASSLRTGVETEAFF. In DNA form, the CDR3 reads TGTGCCAGCAGCCTAAGGACAGGGGTCGAAACTGAAGCTTTCTTT.

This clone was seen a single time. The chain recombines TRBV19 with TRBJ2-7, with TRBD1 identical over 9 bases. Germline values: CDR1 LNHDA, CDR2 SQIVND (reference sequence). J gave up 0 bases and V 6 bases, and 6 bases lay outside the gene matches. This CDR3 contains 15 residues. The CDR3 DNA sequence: TGTGCCAGTAGCAAACAGGGGGCCCTCTCCTACGAGCAGTACTTC. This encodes CASSKQGALSYEQYF.

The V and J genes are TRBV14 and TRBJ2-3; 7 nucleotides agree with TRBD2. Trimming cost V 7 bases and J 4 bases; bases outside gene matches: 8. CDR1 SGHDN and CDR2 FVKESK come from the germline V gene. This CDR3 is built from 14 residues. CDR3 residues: CASKRDPAADTQYF. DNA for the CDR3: TGTGCCAGCAAGCGGGACCCAGCGGCAGATACGCAGTATTTT.